The text below deals with one T cell receptor (beta chain). Its target is not known. This entry belongs to a study of blood T cells in healthy people across ages. Findings of the study overall: Strong correlation existed between TCR beta diversity and naive T cell percentage.

PCR was performed a second time for about 7 to 12 cycles using a sample-barcoded 5' primer and a J-beta primer mix. Tags on each cDNA molecule came from a template-switch adaptor with 12 random nucleotides. TCRdb processed the 5' RACE reads anew with MiXCR; each CDR3 protein has one entry. The data contain hundreds of thousands of distinct CDR3 sequences, 25% to 30% of them seen just once; the ten biggest clones take up 15% to 18%. Each sample gave at least 6.5 million isolated PBMCs. V dropped 0 bases and J dropped 0; count of bases not matched to a gene: 11. The CDR3 runs 20 residues. Germline values: CDR1 DFQATT, CDR2 SNEGSKA (reference sequence).

This TCR derives from a woman of 80 years or more in good health. The sample consisted of blood. The rearrangement uses TRBV20-1 and TRBJ2-4; TRBD2 agrees at 13 bases. This CDR3 reads CSARDPTSGGGIIAKNIQYF. In DNA form, the CDR3 reads TGCAGTGCTAGAGATCCCACTAGCGGGGGGGGAATAATAGCCAAAAACATTCAGTACTTC.